Listed below are T cell receptor beta chains from one sample, sequenced in a study of T cell repertoires in cytomegalovirus infection. Their antigens remain unidentified. TCRdb fed the reads into MiXCR, producing one record per CDR3 protein. The sample comprises about 570,000 distinct CDR3 sequences, around two fifths of which are singletons, and 48% rests with the top ten. Sequenced material: cultured PBMCs, taken from culture after CMV antigen stimulation. The receptor set was obtained from a human donor in good health (CMV status not recorded). Some clones in this sample may be carry-over from other donors' samples. Both conserved end residues are part of each CDR3. Each record gives: D gene, clone size, J gene, V gene, CDR3 DNA, CDR3 protein. D genes are given only for firm matches. Only part of the rows carry a size: once, few, many, or a class if the clone is expanded.

d_gene: .
abundance: .
j_gene: TRBJ1-1
v_gene: TRBV23-1
CDR3nt: TGCGCCAGCAGTCGACAGAGGGACACTGAAGCTTTCTTT
CDR3aa: CASSRQRDTEAFF

d_gene: .
abundance: .
j_gene: TRBJ2-3
v_gene: TRBV11-2
CDR3nt: TGTGCCAGCAGCTTAACAATTGGGGCGCGTATCACAGATACGCAGTATTTT
CDR3aa: CASSLTIGARITDTQYF

d_gene: TRBD2
abundance: few
j_gene: TRBJ2-3
v_gene: TRBV2
CDR3nt: TGTGCCAGCAGTGTGCAAGGACTAGCGGCCTCCGCTACGCAGTATTTT
CDR3aa: CASSVQGLAASATQYF

d_gene: TRBD2
abundance: .
j_gene: TRBJ2-7
v_gene: TRBV7-9
CDR3nt: TGTGCCAGCAGCTCCCGGCGGGAGGAGGCCTACGAGCAGTACTTC
CDR3aa: CASSSRREEAYEQYF

d_gene: .
abundance: .
j_gene: TRBJ2-7
v_gene: TRBV20-1
CDR3nt: TGCAGTGCTAGAGTCATAGTGCCGGAGCAGTACTTC
CDR3aa: CSARVIVPEQYF

d_gene: .
abundance: .
j_gene: TRBJ2-7
v_gene: TRBV12-3/TRBV12-4
CDR3nt: TGTGCCAGCACCCGAGACATCTACGAGCAGTACTTC
CDR3aa: CASTRDIYEQYF

d_gene: TRBD1
abundance: few
j_gene: TRBJ2-1
v_gene: TRBV4-3
CDR3nt: TGCGCCAGCAGTCGGACAGGTAACTACAATGAGCAGTTCTTC
CDR3aa: CASSRTGNYNEQFF

d_gene: .
abundance: few
j_gene: TRBJ2-7
v_gene: TRBV6-2/TRBV6-3
CDR3nt: TGTGCCAGCAGTTACCCCGCGGTGACCCACGAGCAGTACTTC
CDR3aa: CASSYPAVTHEQYF

d_gene: TRBD2
abundance: .
j_gene: TRBJ2-3
v_gene: TRBV11-3
CDR3nt: TGTGCCAGCAGCCCCGGGGGGAGAACGCAGTATTTT
CDR3aa: CASSPGGRTQYF

d_gene: .
abundance: few
j_gene: TRBJ2-1
v_gene: TRBV20-1
CDR3nt: TGCAGTGCTAGTATAGGACCCTCCTACAATGAGCAGTTCTTC
CDR3aa: CSASIGPSYNEQFF

d_gene: .
abundance: .
j_gene: TRBJ2-7
v_gene: TRBV7-9
CDR3nt: TGTGCCAGCAGCTTAGCAGGGTACGGGCAGTACTTC
CDR3aa: CASSLAGYGQYF

d_gene: .
abundance: few
j_gene: TRBJ2-1
v_gene: TRBV18
CDR3nt: TGTGCCAGCTCACCCCAGATTAGCAGAAGTTCCAATGAGCAGTTCTTC
CDR3aa: CASSPQISRSSNEQFF

d_gene: .
abundance: few
j_gene: TRBJ1-5
v_gene: TRBV7-2
CDR3nt: TGTGCCAGCAGCTTAGCGGAAAGGCAGCCCCAGCATTTT
CDR3aa: CASSLAERQPQHF

d_gene: TRBD2
abundance: .
j_gene: TRBJ2-1
v_gene: TRBV12-3/TRBV12-4
CDR3nt: TGTGCCAGCAGCCGGACTAGCGGGGGGGACATACCCTATGAGCAGTTCTTC
CDR3aa: CASSRTSGGDIPYEQFF

d_gene: .
abundance: many
j_gene: TRBJ2-5
v_gene: TRBV7-2
CDR3nt: TGTGCCAGCAGCCAGGGACCGGGAGAGACCCAGTACTTC
CDR3aa: CASSQGPGETQYF

d_gene: .
abundance: few
j_gene: TRBJ1-2
v_gene: TRBV19
CDR3nt: TGTGCCAGTAGTATAGTGTCGGCAGGAAGGGGCGGGTATGGCTACACCTTC
CDR3aa: CASSIVSAGRGGYGYTF

d_gene: .
abundance: once
j_gene: TRBJ2-7
v_gene: TRBV10-1
CDR3nt: TGCGCCAGCCAAAACGGGGGAAGGCCCACCTACGAGCAGTACTTC
CDR3aa: CASQNGGRPTYEQYF

d_gene: .
abundance: few
j_gene: TRBJ1-2
v_gene: TRBV14
CDR3nt: TGTGCCAGCAGCCCGGGGTTCTATGGCTACACCTTC
CDR3aa: CASSPGFYGYTF

d_gene: .
abundance: .
j_gene: TRBJ2-1
v_gene: TRBV7-9
CDR3nt: TGTGCCAGCAGCTCCCCCTTGCTACAGCAGTTCTTC
CDR3aa: CASSSPLLQQFF

d_gene: .
abundance: few
j_gene: TRBJ2-1
v_gene: TRBV7-2
CDR3nt: TGTGCCAGCAGTAGGGGGCGGGAGGCTTACAATGAGCAGTTCTTC
CDR3aa: CASSRGREAYNEQFF

d_gene: .
abundance: many
j_gene: TRBJ1-5
v_gene: TRBV6-6
CDR3nt: TGTGCCAGCAGCTACGGCGGGGGGCAGCCCCAGCATTTT
CDR3aa: CASSYGGGQPQHF

d_gene: TRBD1
abundance: .
j_gene: TRBJ2-5
v_gene: TRBV5-4
CDR3nt: TGTGCCAGCAACAAGGACAGGGGAAGGGAGACCCAGTACTTC
CDR3aa: CASNKDRGRETQYF

d_gene: .
abundance: many
j_gene: TRBJ2-7
v_gene: TRBV7-2
CDR3nt: TGTGCCAGCAGCTTCGCATACTCCTACGAGCAGTACTTC
CDR3aa: CASSFAYSYEQYF

d_gene: .
abundance: .
j_gene: TRBJ1-1
v_gene: TRBV5-1
CDR3nt: TGCGCCAGCCACCACAACACTGAAGCTTTCTTT
CDR3aa: CASHHNTEAFF

d_gene: .
abundance: few
j_gene: TRBJ1-5
v_gene: TRBV7-2
CDR3nt: TGTGCCAGCAGCTTTTCCCCGATGCAGGGGAGGAATCAGCCCCAGCATTTT
CDR3aa: CASSFSPMQGRNQPQHF

d_gene: TRBD1
abundance: many
j_gene: TRBJ1-6
v_gene: TRBV7-2
CDR3nt: TGTGCCAGCACCCCAGTACCACTACAGGGGGTGAGTTCACCCCTCCACTTT
CDR3aa: CASTPVPLQGVSSPLHF

d_gene: .
abundance: few
j_gene: TRBJ2-4
v_gene: TRBV2
CDR3nt: TGTGCCAGCAGTGATCAGCAATCGGCTGTAATAGCCAAAAACATTCAGTACTTC
CDR3aa: CASSDQQSAVIAKNIQYF

d_gene: TRBD2
abundance: .
j_gene: TRBJ2-1
v_gene: TRBV7-2
CDR3nt: TGTGCCAGCAGCCCCAGGTTCGGCGGGGGGAACAATGAGCAGTTCTTC
CDR3aa: CASSPRFGGGNNEQFF

d_gene: TRBD2
abundance: .
j_gene: TRBJ2-3
v_gene: TRBV7-2
CDR3nt: TGTGCCAGCAGCTTCCCGGGACTAGGTGTTGACTCGGATACGCAGTATTTT
CDR3aa: CASSFPGLGVDSDTQYF

d_gene: .
abundance: .
j_gene: TRBJ1-3
v_gene: TRBV6-2/TRBV6-3
CDR3nt: TGTGCCAGCAGTTATACGACCGGAAACACCATATATTTT
CDR3aa: CASSYTTGNTIYF

d_gene: .
abundance: many
j_gene: TRBJ2-5
v_gene: TRBV7-2
CDR3nt: TGTGCCAGCAGCCCATCGGCGCAGGGGGGGACCCAGTACTTC
CDR3aa: CASSPSAQGGTQYF

d_gene: .
abundance: .
j_gene: TRBJ2-7
v_gene: TRBV20-1
CDR3nt: TGCAGTGCTAGTTTCGGAAGCTCCTACGAGCAGTACTTC
CDR3aa: CSASFGSSYEQYF

d_gene: .
abundance: .
j_gene: TRBJ2-7
v_gene: TRBV5-5
CDR3nt: TGTGCCAGCAGCCACCGACCGGGCAACTACGAGCAGTACTTC
CDR3aa: CASSHRPGNYEQYF

d_gene: .
abundance: .
j_gene: TRBJ2-1
v_gene: TRBV6-2/TRBV6-3
CDR3nt: TGTGCCAGCAGAAAGGCGGGGCCGGTTGAGCAGTTCTTC
CDR3aa: CASRKAGPVEQFF

d_gene: .
abundance: .
j_gene: TRBJ2-7
v_gene: TRBV4-1
CDR3nt: TGCGCCAGCAGCCAACTTCAATTTGGCGAGCAGTACTTC
CDR3aa: CASSQLQFGEQYF

d_gene: TRBD2
abundance: few
j_gene: TRBJ2-7
v_gene: TRBV7-9
CDR3nt: TGTGCCAGCAGCTTCGGGCGGGGGAGCACCTACGAGCAGTACTTC
CDR3aa: CASSFGRGSTYEQYF

d_gene: .
abundance: few
j_gene: TRBJ1-1
v_gene: TRBV11-1
CDR3nt: TGTGCCAGCAGCGCAATGAACACTGAAGCTTTCTTT
CDR3aa: CASSAMNTEAFF

d_gene: .
abundance: few
j_gene: TRBJ1-6
v_gene: TRBV4-1
CDR3nt: TGCGCCAGCAGCCGGTCCACTCGGACGGCCGATTCACCCCTCCACTTT
CDR3aa: CASSRSTRTADSPLHF

d_gene: .
abundance: .
j_gene: TRBJ2-4
v_gene: TRBV10-3
CDR3nt: TGTGCCATCTCCGACAGTCGCGGGGAAAACATTCAGTACTTC
CDR3aa: CAISDSRGENIQYF

d_gene: .
abundance: .
j_gene: TRBJ2-3
v_gene: TRBV6-2/TRBV6-3
CDR3nt: TGTGCCAGCAGACGGAAGACAGATACGCAGTATTTT
CDR3aa: CASRRKTDTQYF

d_gene: .
abundance: .
j_gene: TRBJ2-3
v_gene: TRBV12-3/TRBV12-4
CDR3nt: TGTGCCAGCAGTCTAGTCCCCTGGAGCAGGGCACGAGAAAGTACTAGCACAGATACGCAGTATTTT
CDR3aa: CASSLVPWSRARESTSTDTQYF